This TCR beta chain was retrieved from a study of cytomegalovirus exposure and HLA in healthy donors. Study-level background: It was reported in a later analysis that the same platform had been used for the approximately 110 validation repertoires as for the approximately 700 first-cohort repertoires.

Broader study findings: Reports indicated that the classifier achieved high specificity and sensitivity in diagnosing cytomegalovirus status. A few CMV-associated chains proved CMV antigen-specific in vitro.

CDR1 SQVTM and CDR2 ANQGSEA come from the germline V gene. V lost 3 bases to trimming and J lost 6 bases; unmatched junction nucleotides: 10. There are 15 residues in the CDR3. Note on this clone: Its antigen is unidentified.

Using immunoSEQ multiplex PCR, the repertoire was profiled, and TCRdb retains in-frame clones only, with some absent. The sample carries about 95,000 clones, 85% recorded once. Sequencing was carried out using PBMCs. The clonotype originates from a man aged 18 to 35 in good health and CMV-seropositive. The genes are TRBV29-1 and TRBJ2-1; 8 nucleotides agree with TRBD2. CDR3: CSVDFQAGEPNEQFF. The CDR3 region has the DNA TGCAGCGTTGATTTCCAAGCGGGAGAACCCAATGAGCAGTTCTTC.